This TCR beta chain was captured by sequencing in a study of T cells after yellow fever vaccination. Study observations and caveats: The secondary response peaked faster, at day 5 versus 15, but was weaker. From the bulk population, abundant clonotypes could contaminate and appear within FACS-sorted repertoires. Subsequent booster samples again held most clones from primary vaccination (96% CD4, just under 90% CD8).

For this clonotype: The antigen is not known.

TCR cDNA was made by 5'RACE template switching, adding a universal primer site and UMIs. TCRdb re-derived calls from the 5' RACE reads in MiXCR, one entry per CDR3 protein. The data show some 560,000 distinct CDR3 sequences, about 19% seen once. V lost 5 bases, J lost 1 base, and 11 bases lay in between. This CDR3 contains 14 residues. Germline CDR1 reads SGHVS; CDR2 reads FQNEAQ. The sequence was obtained from a young man who received the YFV17D yellow fever vaccine. The chain employs TRBV7-8 and TRBJ1-1; D ambiguous. This specimen was PBMCs, taken 15 days after the yellow fever booster vaccination. The CDR3 sequence: CASSPLLGNTEAFF. CDR3 DNA sequence: TGTGCCAGCAGCCCGTTACTGGGGAACACTGAAGCTTTCTTT. The full variable domain, in which reference TRBV7-8 and TRBJ1-1 provide the parts outside the CDR3, is GAGVSQSPRYKVAKRGQDVALRCDPISGHVSLFWYQQALGQGPEFLTYFQNEAQLDKSGLPSDRFFAERPEGSVSTLKIQRTQQEDSAVYLCASSPLLGNTEAFFGQGTRLTVV.